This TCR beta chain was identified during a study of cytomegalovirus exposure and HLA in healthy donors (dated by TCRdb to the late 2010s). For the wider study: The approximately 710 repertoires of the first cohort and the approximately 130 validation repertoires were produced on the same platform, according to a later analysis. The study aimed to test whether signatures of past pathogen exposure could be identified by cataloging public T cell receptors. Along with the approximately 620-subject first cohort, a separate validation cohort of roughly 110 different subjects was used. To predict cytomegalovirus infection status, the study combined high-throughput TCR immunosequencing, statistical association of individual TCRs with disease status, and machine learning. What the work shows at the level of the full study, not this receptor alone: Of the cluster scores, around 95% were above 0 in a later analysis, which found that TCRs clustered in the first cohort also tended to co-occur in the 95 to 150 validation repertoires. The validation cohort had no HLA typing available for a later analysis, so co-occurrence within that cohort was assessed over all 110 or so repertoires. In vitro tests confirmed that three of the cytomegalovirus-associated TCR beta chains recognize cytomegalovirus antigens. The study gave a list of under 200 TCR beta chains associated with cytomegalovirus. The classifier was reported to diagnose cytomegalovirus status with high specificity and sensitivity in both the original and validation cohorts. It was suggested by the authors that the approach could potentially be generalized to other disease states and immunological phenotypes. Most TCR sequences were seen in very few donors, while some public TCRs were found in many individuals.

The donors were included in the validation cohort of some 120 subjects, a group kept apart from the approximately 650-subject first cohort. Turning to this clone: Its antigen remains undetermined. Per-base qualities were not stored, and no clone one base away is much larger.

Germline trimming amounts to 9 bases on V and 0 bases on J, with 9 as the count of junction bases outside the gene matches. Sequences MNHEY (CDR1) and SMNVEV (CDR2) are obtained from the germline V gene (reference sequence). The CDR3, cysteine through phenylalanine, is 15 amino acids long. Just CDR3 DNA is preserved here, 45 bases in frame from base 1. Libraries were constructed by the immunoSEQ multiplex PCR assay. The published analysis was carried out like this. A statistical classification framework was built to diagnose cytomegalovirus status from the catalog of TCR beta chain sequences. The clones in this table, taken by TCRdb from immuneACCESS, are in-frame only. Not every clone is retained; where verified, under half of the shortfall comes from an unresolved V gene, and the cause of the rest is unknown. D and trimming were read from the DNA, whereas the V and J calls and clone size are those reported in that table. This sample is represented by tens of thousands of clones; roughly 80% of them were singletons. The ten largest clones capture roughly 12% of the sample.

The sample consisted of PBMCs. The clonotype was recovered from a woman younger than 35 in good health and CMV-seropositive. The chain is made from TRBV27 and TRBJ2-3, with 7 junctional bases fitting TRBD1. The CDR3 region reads CASRRDRASTDTQYF. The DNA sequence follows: TGTGCCAGTAGACGAGACAGGGCTAGCACAGATACGCAGTATTTT.